These 29 T cell receptor beta chains were sequenced from one sample in a study of human T cells and chemical hapten exposure. Time point: patch test 1, 2 weeks after DPC sensitization. Described treatment: therapeutic diphenylcyclopropenone sensitization with weekly scalp DPC. TCRdb processed the RACE reads anew with MiXCR; each CDR3 protein has one entry. The data contain about 380,000 distinct CDR3 sequences, more than 4.5% of them singletons. This specimen was whole blood, taken in connection with sensitization to the hapten diphenylcyclopropenone (DPC). The source of these receptors is a woman in her fifties or sixties with alopecia areata. Some clones in this sample may be carry-over from other donors' samples.

This clonotype was observed at least ten times. The chain joins TRBV2 to TRBJ1-2; D is unresolved. Germline CDR1 SNHLY, CDR2 FYNNEI. V lost 8 bases to trimming and J lost 4 bases, with 11 bases between them. CDR3 length equals 12 residues. CDR3 bases: TGTGCCAGCGGCCTTTCAGCCTATGGCTACACCTTC. It encodes CASGLSAYGYTF.

The gene calls are TRBV9 and TRBJ2-5, with D tentatively TRBD2 (6 bases). This CDR3 is 16 amino acids long. Trimming removed 0 bases from V and 1 base from J, with 13 bases in between. CDR1 is SGDLS and CDR2 is YYNGEE in the germline V gene. The CDR3: CASSVGDGGPQETQYF. As DNA, the CDR3 is TGTGCCAGCAGCGTAGGTGACGGGGGACCCCAAGAGACCCAGTACTTC.

This chain connects TRBV20-1 to TRBJ2-1, with TRBD1 matching 7 bases. V gave up 6 bases and J gave up 7 bases; unmatched junction bases: 6. Germline CDR1 is DFQATT and CDR2 is SNEGSKA (reference sequence). This CDR3 is built from 12 residues. CDR3 DNA: TGCAGTGCGCTGACAGGGATGAATGAGCAGTTCTTC. Protein sequence: CSALTGMNEQFF.

In its sample, this clonotype was seen many times. The chain combines TRBV28 with TRBJ2-7; 11 nucleotides match TRBD1. Germline V gene data show CDR1 as MDHEN and CDR2 as SYDVKM. The J segment lost 7 bases and the V segment lost 11 bases, leaving 7 bases of the junction unmatched. This CDR3 spans 12 amino acids. The chain's CDR3 is CAGGTGGREQYF. The CDR3 DNA reads TGTGCCGGCGGGACAGGGGGGAGGGAGCAGTACTTC.

Regarding this clonotype: Being one base from a much bigger clone, this may be a read error. The chain uses TRBV7-2 and TRBJ2-1; D not resolved. CDR1 and CDR2 from the germline V gene are SGHTA and FQGNSA. The CDR3 loop spans 15 amino acids. V was shortened by 3 bases and J by 2 bases, with 11 bases between the two germline ends. The CDR3 loop is CASSFRPFPYNEQFF. In nucleotides, the CDR3 is TGTGCCAGCAGCTTTAGACCTTTCCCCTACAATGAGCAGTTCTTC.

This clonotype was detected ten times or more. The V gene is TRBV19, the J gene TRBJ1-5; a weak D match, TRBD1 (6 bases). The CDR3 contains 15 residues. V lost 4 bases to trimming and J lost 0 bases, with 10 bases between them. CDR1 is LNHDA, CDR2 SQIVND, per germline (reference sequence). DNA of the CDR3: TGTGCCAGTAGTACTCAGACAGGTAGCAATCAGCCCCAGCATTTT. This codes for CASSTQTGSNQPQHF.

This clonotype was picked up many times. The V and J genes are TRBV28 and TRBJ2-3, with 12 nucleotides matching TRBD2. CDR1 MDHEN and CDR2 SYDVKM come from the germline V gene. After removal of 6 bases from V and 5 bases from J, the junction contained 6 bases not matched to a gene. The CDR3 runs 15 residues. The CDR3: CASSSLAGGLDTQYF. CDR3 DNA: TGTGCCAGCAGCTCACTAGCGGGAGGTCTAGATACGCAGTATTTT.

The table lists this clonotype with many counts. At one boundary the junction diverges from the germline segment, which might be a read error. The chain links TRBV29-1 to TRBJ2-3; the match to TRBD2 covers 7 bases. The germline V gene encodes CDR1 SQVTM and CDR2 ANQGSEA. The CDR3 sequence is 14 residues long. Here the CDR3 reads CSVSLNSYGGSRNF. In nucleotides, the CDR3 is TGCAGCGTCTCTCTTAATTCCTACGGCGGGAGTCGAAATTTT.

The chain has TRBV27 and TRBJ1-6; 9 bases line up with TRBD1. The germline V gene encodes CDR1 MNHEY and CDR2 SMNVEV (reference sequence). CDR3 length equals 14 residues. V was pared by 5 bases and J by 10 bases, with 6 bases of the junction left unmatched. The CDR3 DNA sequence: TGTGCCAGCAGTATAACAGGGGGCCTATCACCCCTCCACTTT. Its translation: CASSITGGLSPLHF.

This clonotype was observed a few times. The gene calls are TRBV12-3 or TRBV12-4 and TRBJ1-2, with TRBD1 matching over 7 bases. The CDR3 runs to 16 residues. Losses at the gene ends were 2 bases for V and 7 bases for J; bases not matched to a gene: 13. In DNA, the CDR3 is TGTGCCAGCAGTTTATCCCCGACAGGGCCCACTGGTGGCTACACCTTC. Encoded protein: CASSLSPTGPTGGYTF.

This clonotype was counted a few times. The rearrangement joins TRBV5-5 to TRBJ2-1; a possible D gene is TRBD2 (6 bases). The germline V and J ends were trimmed by 4 bases and 8 bases, with 13 bases remaining between them. CDR3 length: 13 residues. Germline V gene data show CDR1 as SGHKS and CDR2 as YYEKEE (reference sequence). This CDR3 reads CASSLWGVHEQFF. The CDR3 bases are TGTGCCAGCAGCCTCTGGGGGGTCCATGAGCAGTTCTTC.

This clonotype appeared many times. The rearrangement uses TRBV7-2 and TRBJ2-7, with 9 nucleotides matching TRBD2. This CDR3 region has 12 residues. V shed 8 bases and J 3 bases; nucleotides not matched to a gene: 2. CDR1 is SGHTA, CDR2 FQGNSA, per germline. The CDR3 protein is CASGTSSYEQYF. CDR3 nucleotide sequence: TGTGCCAGCGGGACTAGCAGCTACGAGCAGTACTTC.

This clonotype was recorded at least ten times. CDR3 protein: CASSQTIGAILPGELFF. CDR3 coding DNA: TGTGCCAGCAGCCAAACCATCGGGGCAATTCTCCCCGGGGAGCTGTTTTTT. This chain uses TRBV4-2 with TRBJ2-2; possibly TRBD1 or TRBD2 for D (5 bases each). The V end lost 2 bases, the J end lost 6 bases, and 19 bases lay between the germline ends. The CDR3 is 17 amino acids. CDR1 is LGHNA and CDR2 is YNFKEQ in the germline V gene.

This clonotype occurred a few times. This chain's CDR3 is CATAEFGNSPLHF. In DNA form, the CDR3 reads TGTGCCACGGCCGAGTTTGGGAATTCACCCCTCCACTTT. This chain joins TRBV27 and TRBJ1-6; unclear D gene. V was shortened by 10 bases and J by 7 bases, with 14 bases between the two germline ends. This CDR3 spans 13 amino acids. The V gene's germline CDR1 is MNHEY and CDR2 SMNVEV (reference sequence).

Many counts were recorded for this clonotype. This chain connects TRBV6-2 or TRBV6-3 to TRBJ1-5; D possibly corresponds to TRBD1 (6 bases). Trimming left V 0 bases short and J 2 bases short, with 11 bases between. The V gene's germline CDR1 is MNHEY and CDR2 SVGEGT. The CDR3 runs 16 residues. The CDR3 bases are TGTGCCAGCAGTTACTCCCGGGGGGCCGGCAATCAGCCCCAGCATTTT. As protein: CASSYSRGAGNQPQHF.

J is TRBJ2-5 and V is TRBV7-9; TRBD2 aligns across 13 bases. V dropped 4 bases and J dropped 2; count of bases not matched to a gene: 10. Germline V gene data show CDR1 as SEHNR and CDR2 as FQNEAQ (reference sequence). The CDR3 runs to 18 residues. The CDR3 nucleotides are TGTGCCAGCAGCTCGAGGACTAGCGGGAGAATCCTGCAAGAGACCCAGTACTTC. The encoded protein is CASSSRTSGRILQETQYF.

This clonotype was counted between two and nine times. V gene TRBV27 combines with J gene TRBJ2-1; 11 bases line up with TRBD2. With 5 bases clipped from V and 7 bases from J, the junction kept 10 bases outside the gene matches. This CDR3 spans 16 amino acids. Germline V gives CDR1 MNHEY, CDR2 SMNVEV (reference sequence). The CDR3 sequence is CASSMGLAVWGNEQFF. The CDR3 bases are TGTGCCAGCAGTATGGGACTAGCGGTTTGGGGGAATGAGCAGTTCTTC.

This chain links TRBV29-1 with TRBJ1-4; the D gene is possibly TRBD1 (6 bases). The V end lost 7 bases, the J end lost 5 bases, and 17 bases lay between the germline ends. The CDR3 is made up of 14 amino acids. Germline V lookup: CDR1 SQVTM, CDR2 ANQGSEA. CDR3 in amino acids: CSAGQLNPNEKLFF. The CDR3 region has the DNA TGCAGCGCCGGACAGCTTAACCCAAATGAAAAACTGTTTTTT.

This chain joins TRBV7-8 and TRBJ2-3, with 8 bases lining up with TRBD2. In germline, CDR1 is SGHVS, CDR2 FQNEAQ. The CDR3 consists of 16 residues. V dropped 7 bases and J dropped 1; count of bases not matched to a gene: 10. For the CDR3, the DNA is TGTGCCAGCACCATGGGCTGGCGGGAGGGCACAGATACGCAGTATTTT. Amino acid sequence: CASTMGWREGTDTQYF.

At least ten counts were recorded for this clonotype. This chain uses TRBV5-6 with TRBJ1-5; D gene unclear. Deletions cut 0 bases from V and 0 bases from J, with 4 bases between. CDR1 SGHDT and CDR2 YYEEEE come from the germline V gene. The CDR3 extends over 14 amino acids. The CDR3, as DNA: TGTGCCAGCAGCTTGGGGGCTAGCAATCAGCCCCAGCATTTT. Translating it yields CASSLGASNQPQHF.

In this sample, this clonotype turned up many times. The chain joins TRBV20-1 to TRBJ2-1; TRBD2 agrees at 9 bases. Per the germline V gene, CDR1 is DFQATT and CDR2 is SNEGSKA (reference sequence). V shed 7 bases, J shed 7 bases, and the junction held 5 bases outside the gene matches. The CDR3 runs to 12 residues. The CDR3: CSEKREANEQFF. CDR3 DNA sequence: TGCAGTGAAAAGCGGGAGGCGAATGAGCAGTTCTTC.

This clonotype was observed many times. V usage is TRBV15 and J usage is TRBJ1-4; TRBD1 agrees at 11 bases. Per the germline V gene, CDR1 is LNHNV and CDR2 is YYDKDF (reference sequence). The CDR3 is made up of 17 amino acids. The junction had 10 bases not matched to a gene; V was cut back by 4 bases and J by 6 bases. The CDR3 region is CATSKIHGTGGYEKLFF. CDR3 in DNA: TGTGCCACCAGCAAAATACATGGGACAGGGGGGTATGAAAAACTGTTTTTT.

This chain joins TRBV10-3 and TRBJ2-4, with 8 positions matching TRBD1. Germline CDR1 reads ENHRY; CDR2 reads SYGVKD. The CDR3 covers 15 residues. The J segment lost 3 bases and the V segment lost 4 bases, leaving 5 bases of the junction unmatched. As DNA, the CDR3 is TGTGCCATCAGTGCAGGGGGCGCCGACAAAAACATTCAGTACTTC. Encoded protein: CAISAGGADKNIQYF.

The genes are TRBV29-1 and TRBJ2-1; no firm D call. CDR3 length equals 16 residues. Germline V CDR1 and CDR2: SQVTM, ANQGSEA. Trimming pared 6 bases from V and 0 bases from J, leaving 18 bases between. The CDR3 is CSVITLKGSSYNEQFF. CDR3 sequence (DNA): TGCAGCGTCATCACTCTGAAGGGAAGCTCCTACAATGAGCAGTTCTTC.

This clonotype was recorded at least ten times. The V call is TRBV29-1, the J call TRBJ2-2, with TRBD1 matching 7 bases. This CDR3 has 12 amino acids. The V gene end was trimmed by 5 bases and the J gene end by 3 bases; junction bases not matched to a gene: 0. Germline V gene sequence: CDR1 SQVTM, CDR2 ANQGSEA. The CDR3 region has the DNA TGCAGCGTTACAGGGGACACCGGGGAGCTGTTTTTT. It yields the protein CSVTGDTGELFF.

This clonotype was recorded many times. This chain joins TRBV6-5 and TRBJ2-3; 11 nucleotides line up with TRBD2. The V and J ends lost 2 bases and 4 bases, in that order; junction bases with no gene match: 11. Germline lookup yields CDR1 MNHEY and CDR2 SVGAGI. CDR3 length equals 18 residues. The CDR3 coding sequence is TGTGCCAGCAGTTACAGAGGACTAGCGGGTAGGGTCTCAGATACGCAGTATTTT. This translates into CASSYRGLAGRVSDTQYF.

This clonotype was found many times. The CDR3 spells CASSLEVGNRGRGTDTQYF. CDR3 DNA sequence: TGTGCCAGCAGCTTGGAGGTTGGGAACAGGGGGCGCGGCACAGATACGCAGTATTTT. V gene TRBV5-4 combines with J gene TRBJ2-3; 9 nucleotides align to TRBD1. CDR1 is SGHNT and CDR2 is YYREEE in the germline V gene (reference sequence). CDR3 length: 19 residues. Unmatched junction bases numbered 12, after V lost 0 bases and J lost 1 base.

This clonotype was observed a few times. The V gene is TRBV4-1, the J gene TRBJ2-3; D unclear. Trimming pared 0 bases from V and 4 bases from J, leaving 2 bases between. Germline V gene sequence: CDR1 MGHRA, CDR2 YSYEKL. The CDR3 is 12 residues long. For the CDR3, the DNA is TGCGCCAGCAGCCAAGATTCAGATACGCAGTATTTT. The encoded protein is CASSQDSDTQYF.

The chain couples TRBV10-2 to TRBJ1-5; no reliable D call. Trimming removed 5 bases from V and 3 bases from J, with 11 bases in between. CDR3 length: 14 residues. The germline CDR1 and CDR2 sequences are WSHSY and SAAADI. CDR3 DNA sequence: TGCGCCAGCAGTTCCCACAGCCCCAATCAGCCCCAGCATTTT. Translated, it gives CASSSHSPNQPQHF.